Listed below are T cell receptor beta chains from one sample, sequenced in a study of patients and donors after allogeneic stem cell transplantation. Via MiXCR, TCRdb re-called the RT-PCR reads, giving one row per CDR3 protein. The sample contains about a million distinct CDR3 sequences, around 17% of which appear only once. Sequencing was done on a sample of blood, either unsorted or a sorted T cell fraction (not recorded which). These receptors all come from a human donor who was either an allogeneic HSCT recipient or a stem cell or donor lymphocyte infusion donor (not recorded which). It is not recorded whose cells these are; they may come from a transplant donor. Each CDR3 is given with its conserved first and last residue. The D gene is left open where the match is weak. Rows may omit the clone size; those that give it use once, few, many or a size class.

V	size	J	D	CDR3	DNA
TRBV6-1	few	TRBJ2-7	.	CASSTGSGLTGQYF	TGTGCCAGCTCGACAGGTAGCGGACTTACGGGGCAGTACTTC
TRBV9	.	TRBJ2-1	.	CASSVSSRRDEQFF	TGTGCCAGCAGCGTGTCGTCTCGAAGAGATGAGCAGTTCTTC
TRBV6-5	few	TRBJ2-1	TRBD2	CASSSGTSGGAGKNEQFF	TGTGCCAGCAGTTCGGGGACTAGCGGGGGGGCAGGTAAAAATGAGCAGTTCTTC
TRBV12-3/TRBV12-4	many	TRBJ2-5	.	CASQGPQETQYF	TGTGCCAGCCAGGGTCCCCAAGAGACCCAGTACTTC
TRBV5-1	.	TRBJ2-1	.	CASMGEGAREQFF	TGCGCCAGCATGGGGGAGGGGGCCCGTGAGCAGTTCTTC
TRBV12-3/TRBV12-4	few	TRBJ1-1	TRBD1	CASSQDRVVGTEAFF	TGTGCCAGCAGTCAAGACAGGGTAGTTGGAACTGAAGCTTTCTTT
TRBV27	.	TRBJ2-7	TRBD2	CASSLSGALGGEQYF	TGTGCCAGCAGTTTAAGCGGGGCCTTAGGTGGGGAGCAGTACTTC
TRBV7-3	few	TRBJ1-5	TRBD1	CASSFEGAVGQPQHF	TGTGCCAGCAGCTTCGAGGGGGCGGTTGGGCAGCCCCAGCATTTT
TRBV9	few	TRBJ2-1	TRBD2	CASSGNLAGGPKEQFF	TGTGCCAGCAGCGGGAATTTAGCGGGGGGGCCGAAGGAGCAGTTCTTC
TRBV2	many	TRBJ2-2	.	CASSGTNTGELFF	TGTGCCAGCAGTGGGACCAACACCGGGGAGCTGTTTTTT
TRBV15	.	TRBJ2-2	.	CATSRSSAGELFF	TGTGCCACCAGCAGAAGTTCAGCCGGGGAGCTGTTTTTT
TRBV2	.	TRBJ2-7	.	CASSEDKSSYEQYF	TGTGCCAGCAGTGAGGACAAGAGCTCCTACGAGCAGTACTTC
TRBV3-1	few	TRBJ1-2	.	CASSRYRANYGYTF	TGTGCCAGCAGCCGCTACAGGGCCAACTATGGCTACACCTTC
TRBV4-1	few	TRBJ1-1	TRBD1	CASSPGQGGGYTEAFF	TGCGCCAGCAGCCCCGGACAGGGAGGCGGATACACTGAAGCTTTCTTT
TRBV2	few	TRBJ2-7	TRBD1	CASSARDRAVEQYF	TGTGCCAGCAGTGCCCGGGACAGGGCGGTCGAGCAGTACTTC
TRBV6-2/TRBV6-3	.	TRBJ2-5	.	CASRNREKETQYF	TGTGCCAGCAGAAACCGGGAAAAAGAGACCCAGTACTTC
TRBV11-2	.	TRBJ1-1	TRBD1	CARRQGGGRGRGAFF	TGTGCCAGACGCCAGGGGGGAGGGAGGGGGCGCGGAGCTTTCTTT
TRBV5-6	few	TRBJ1-6	.	CASSFPGHLNSPLHF	TGTGCCAGCAGCTTTCCGGGACACCTCAATTCACCCCTCCACTTT
TRBV12-3/TRBV12-4	many	TRBJ1-1	.	CASSPGILNTEAFF	TGTGCCAGCAGCCCAGGGATTTTGAACACTGAAGCTTTCTTT
TRBV4-3	many	TRBJ1-1	.	CASSPARSDTEAFF	TGCGCCAGCAGCCCCGCGAGGTCGGACACTGAAGCTTTCTTT
TRBV19	.	TRBJ2-2	.	CASSRGLTITGELFF	TGTGCCAGTAGTAGAGGACTGACAATCACCGGGGAGCTGTTTTTT
TRBV5-1	.	TRBJ2-5	.	CASSSEGQGLGETQYF	TGCGCCAGCAGCTCTGAGGGACAGGGACTAGGAGAGACCCAGTACTTC
TRBV19	few	TRBJ2-1	TRBD1	CASKRTGGIEQFF	TGTGCCAGTAAACGGACAGGGGGCATTGAGCAGTTCTTC
TRBV6-5	few	TRBJ2-3	.	CASSYTTPLTDTQYF	TGTGCCAGCAGTTACACTACTCCACTTACAGATACGCAGTATTTT
TRBV4-3	.	TRBJ2-7	TRBD2	CASSLIAGGAYEQYF	TGCGCCAGCAGCCTAATAGCGGGGGGCGCGTACGAGCAGTACTTC
TRBV4-1	many	TRBJ2-7	.	CASSPAGSSYEQYF	TGCGCCAGCAGCCCTGCCGGGAGCTCCTACGAGCAGTACTTC
TRBV6-1	few	TRBJ2-2	TRBD1	CASRPGTGGVNTGELFF	TGTGCCAGCAGACCCGGGACAGGGGGCGTGAACACCGGGGAGCTGTTTTTT
TRBV29-1	few	TRBJ2-5	.	CSVVTPRGTQYF	TGCAGCGTTGTGACTCCACGGGGGACCCAGTACTTC
TRBV20-1	few	TRBJ2-2	.	CSAAGRQGANTGELFF	TGCAGTGCTGCCGGTCGGCAGGGCGCGAACACCGGGGAGCTGTTTTTT
TRBV6-5	few	TRBJ2-7	.	CASSDLQGGEYF	TGTGCCAGCAGTGACCTACAGGGTGGGGAGTACTTC
TRBV5-1	few	TRBJ2-1	TRBD2	CASSPQGSGGEYNEQFF	TGCGCCAGCAGCCCGCAGGGGAGCGGGGGAGAGTATAATGAGCAGTTCTTC
TRBV11-2	.	TRBJ1-2	TRBD1	CASSSDLGTGFNGYTF	TGTGCCAGCAGCTCAGACCTCGGGACAGGGTTTAATGGCTACACCTTC
TRBV27	few	TRBJ1-1	.	CASGPDRDLNTEAFF	TGTGCCAGCGGCCCTGATCGGGACTTGAACACTGAAGCTTTCTTT
TRBV20-1	.	TRBJ2-7	TRBD2	CSAFTSGGYEQYF	TGCAGTGCCTTTACTAGCGGGGGCTACGAGCAGTACTTC
TRBV6-2/TRBV6-3	.	TRBJ2-1	.	CASSYSHGGARRGATYNEQFF	TGTGCCAGCAGTTACTCCCATGGAGGAGCGCGGAGGGGGGCAACCTACAATGAGCAGTTCTTC
TRBV12-3/TRBV12-4	.	TRBJ2-7	.	CASRGYRVTDEQYF	TGTGCCAGCAGGGGTTACAGGGTTACCGACGAGCAGTACTTC
TRBV12-3/TRBV12-4	many	TRBJ2-7	.	CASSFREHEQYF	TGTGCCAGCAGTTTTAGAGAGCACGAGCAGTACTTC
TRBV27	many	TRBJ1-2	.	CASSSTGLDYGYTF	TGTGCCAGCAGTTCTACAGGGTTGGACTATGGCTACACCTTC
TRBV9	.	TRBJ1-3	.	CASSVVATGRTGNTIYF	TGTGCCAGCAGCGTAGTAGCTACAGGGCGAACTGGAAACACCATATATTTT
TRBV12-3/TRBV12-4	few	TRBJ2-1	.	CASSLDGLSSYNEQFF	TGTGCCAGCAGTTTAGACGGACTTAGCTCCTACAATGAGCAGTTCTTC
TRBV29-1	few	TRBJ2-5	TRBD2	CSVAGGQRQETQYF	TGCAGCGTCGCGGGAGGGCAGAGGCAAGAGACCCAGTACTTC
TRBV20-1	many	TRBJ1-1	.	CSARDSRGTEAFF	TGCAGTGCTAGAGATTCCCGGGGCACTGAAGCTTTCTTT
TRBV6-5	.	TRBJ2-1	TRBD2	CASSYRRVAGPVNEQFF	TGTGCCAGCAGTTACCGCCGGGTAGCGGGACCAGTCAATGAGCAGTTCTTC
TRBV5-1	.	TRBJ1-3	TRBD1	CASSLGGTATSGNTIYF	TGCGCCAGCAGCTTGGGGGGGACAGCTACCTCTGGAAACACCATATATTTT
TRBV4-3	.	TRBJ2-2	TRBD2	CASSQGQGGGARRTGELFF	TGCGCCAGCAGCCAAGGTCAGGGCGGGGGGGCCCGGAGGACCGGGGAGCTGTTTTTT
TRBV20-1	.	TRBJ2-5	TRBD1	CSAPVTGATGETQYF	TGCAGTGCTCCCGTGACAGGGGCGACTGGAGAGACCCAGTACTTC
TRBV7-6	.	TRBJ2-1	.	CASSYSDSSYNEQFF	TGTGCCAGCAGCTACAGCGATAGCTCCTACAATGAGCAGTTCTTC
TRBV20-1	.	TRBJ2-5	.	CSARGRFQETQYF	TGCAGTGCTAGAGGACGGTTCCAAGAGACCCAGTACTTC